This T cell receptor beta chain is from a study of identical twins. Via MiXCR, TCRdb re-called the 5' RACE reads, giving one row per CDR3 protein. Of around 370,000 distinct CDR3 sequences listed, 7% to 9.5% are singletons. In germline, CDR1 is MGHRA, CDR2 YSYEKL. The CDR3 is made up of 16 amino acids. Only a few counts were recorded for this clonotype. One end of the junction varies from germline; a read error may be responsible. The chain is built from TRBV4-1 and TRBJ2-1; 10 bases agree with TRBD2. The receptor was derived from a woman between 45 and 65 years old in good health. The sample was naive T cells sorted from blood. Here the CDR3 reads CASSLTGTSEINEQFF. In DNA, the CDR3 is TGCGCCAGCAGCCTGACCGGGACTAGCGAGATAAATGAGCAGTTTTTC.